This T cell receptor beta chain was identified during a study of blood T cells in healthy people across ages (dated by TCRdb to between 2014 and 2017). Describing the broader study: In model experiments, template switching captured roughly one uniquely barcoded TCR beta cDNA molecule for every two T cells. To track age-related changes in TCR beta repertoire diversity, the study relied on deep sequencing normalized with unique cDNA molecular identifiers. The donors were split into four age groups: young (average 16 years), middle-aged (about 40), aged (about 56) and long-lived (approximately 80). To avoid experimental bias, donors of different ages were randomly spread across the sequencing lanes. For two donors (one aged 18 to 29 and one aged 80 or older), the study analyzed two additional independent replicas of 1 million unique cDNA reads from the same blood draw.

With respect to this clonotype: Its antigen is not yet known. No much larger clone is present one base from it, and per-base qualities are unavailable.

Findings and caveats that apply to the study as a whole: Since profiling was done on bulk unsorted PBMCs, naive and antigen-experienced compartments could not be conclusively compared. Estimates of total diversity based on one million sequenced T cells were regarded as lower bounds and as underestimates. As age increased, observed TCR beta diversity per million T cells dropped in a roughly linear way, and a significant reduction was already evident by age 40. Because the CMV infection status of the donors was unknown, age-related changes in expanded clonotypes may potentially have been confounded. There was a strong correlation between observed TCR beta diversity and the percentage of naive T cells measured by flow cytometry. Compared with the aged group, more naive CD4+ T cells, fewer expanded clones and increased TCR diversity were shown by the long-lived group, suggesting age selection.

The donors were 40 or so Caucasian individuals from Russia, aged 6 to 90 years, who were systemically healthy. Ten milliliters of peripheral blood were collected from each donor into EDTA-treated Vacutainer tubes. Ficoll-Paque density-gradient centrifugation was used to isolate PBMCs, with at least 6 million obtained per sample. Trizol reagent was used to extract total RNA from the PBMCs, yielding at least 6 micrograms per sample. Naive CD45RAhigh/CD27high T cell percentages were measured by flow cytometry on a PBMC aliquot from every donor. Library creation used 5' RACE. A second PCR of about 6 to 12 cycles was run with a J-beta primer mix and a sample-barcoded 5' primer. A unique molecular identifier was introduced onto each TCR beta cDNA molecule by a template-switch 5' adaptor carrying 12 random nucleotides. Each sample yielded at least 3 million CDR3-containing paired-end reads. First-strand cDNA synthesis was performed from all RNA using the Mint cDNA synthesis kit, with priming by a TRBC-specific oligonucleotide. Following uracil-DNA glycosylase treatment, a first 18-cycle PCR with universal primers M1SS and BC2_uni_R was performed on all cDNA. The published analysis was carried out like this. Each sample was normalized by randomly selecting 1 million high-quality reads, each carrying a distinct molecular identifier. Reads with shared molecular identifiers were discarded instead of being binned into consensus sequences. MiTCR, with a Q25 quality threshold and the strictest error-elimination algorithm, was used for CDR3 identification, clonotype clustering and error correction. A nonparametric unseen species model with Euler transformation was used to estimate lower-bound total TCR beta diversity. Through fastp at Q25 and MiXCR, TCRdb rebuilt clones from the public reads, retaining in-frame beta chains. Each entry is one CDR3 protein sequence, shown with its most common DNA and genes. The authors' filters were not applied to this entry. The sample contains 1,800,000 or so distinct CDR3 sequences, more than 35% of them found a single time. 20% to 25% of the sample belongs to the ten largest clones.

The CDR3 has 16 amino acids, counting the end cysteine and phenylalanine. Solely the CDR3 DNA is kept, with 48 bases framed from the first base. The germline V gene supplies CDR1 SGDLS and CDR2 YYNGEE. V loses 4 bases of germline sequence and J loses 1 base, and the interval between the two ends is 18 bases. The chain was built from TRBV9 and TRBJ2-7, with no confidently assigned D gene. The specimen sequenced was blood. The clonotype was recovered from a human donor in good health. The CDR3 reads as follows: CASSPDPDPYSYEQYF. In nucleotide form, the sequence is TGTGCCAGCAGCCCGGACCCCGACCCCTATTCCTACGAGCAGTACTTC.